This T cell receptor beta chain was profiled in a study of blood T cell repertoires in COVID-19. About the study: The study drew acute and convalescent COVID-19 samples from the United States, Italy and Spain. PBMCs, B-cell-depleted T cells, or T cells provided the cDNA or gDNA that made up the material.

Looked up from germline, CDR1 is LNHDA and CDR2 is SQIVND (reference sequence). Between the trimmed V and J ends, which lost 5 bases and 1 base, there was a span of 9 bases. The CDR3 consists of 13 residues. Within the sample, this clone is medium-sized. Per the authors' pipeline: How many nucleated cells were present was estimated from reference gene primer amplification. Profiled with immunoSEQ multiplex PCR; TCRdb holds only in-frame clones, not every one. The V and J calls and clone size were taken over from that table, and D and trimming were inferred from the DNA. The table includes some 73,000 clones, approximately 83% detected once.

Sequenced sample: peripheral blood. The source is a human donor in a cohort sampled during active COVID-19. The chain carries TRBV19 and TRBJ2-7; D not certain. CDR3 protein: CASSATVSYEQYF. The CDR3 region has the DNA TGTGCCAGTAGTGCAACAGTTTCCTACGAGCAGTACTTC. The entire variable domain, with the rest obtained from reference TRBV19 and TRBJ2-7, is as follows: DGGITQSPKYLFRKEGQNVTLSCEQNLNHDAMYWYRQDPGQGLRLIYYSQIVNDFQKGDIAEGYSVSREKKESFPLTVTSAQKNPTAFYLCASSATVSYEQYFGPGTRLTVT.